These 17 T cell receptor beta chains share one sample of origin, sequenced in a study of blood T cell repertoires in COVID-19. Some clones are missing from TCRdb's copy, which holds only in-frame ones; the method was immunoSEQ multiplex PCR. The data hold roughly 250,000 clones, with roughly 80% observed a single time. The sample taken for sequencing was peripheral blood. Receptor source: a person aged 70 to 80 with COVID-19, enrolled during active disease.

This sequence joins TRBV5-6 and TRBJ2-7, with a weak D call TRBD1 (6 bases). The CDR3 totals 13 residues. V was pared by 4 bases and J by 1 base, with 9 bases between. Germline V CDR1 and CDR2: SGHDT, YYEEEE. DNA of the CDR3: TGTGCCAGCAGCACAGGGTCATCCTACGAGCAGTACTTC. Its translation: CASSTGSSYEQYF.

This chain connects TRBV18 to TRBJ1-2; weak D call: TRBD1 (6 bases). CDR1 and CDR2 from the germline V gene are KGHSH and LQKENI. The CDR3 is 17 amino acids. V lost 0 bases and J 4 bases, leaving 18 bases between the germline ends. The CDR3 DNA reads TGTGCCAGCTCACCACCGGTGCAGGGACAAAGACGCTATGGCTACACCTTC. It codes for CASSPPVQGQRRYGYTF.

The rearrangement uses TRBV9 and TRBJ1-6; 10 bases align to TRBD1. Trimming removed 0 bases from V and 10 bases from J; junction bases left unmatched: 7. The germline V gene has CDR1 SGDLS and CDR2 YYNGEE. The CDR3 is 16 amino acids. CDR3 in amino acids: CASSVGNGDRGSPLHF. CDR3 coding DNA: TGTGCCAGCAGCGTAGGAAATGGGGACAGGGGATCACCCCTCCACTTT.

The genes are TRBV5-1 and TRBJ2-5; 9 positions match TRBD1. J lost 9 bases, V lost 4 bases, and 7 bases had no gene match. Looked up from germline, CDR1 is SGHRS and CDR2 is YFSETQ. The CDR3 runs to 13 residues. CDR3 sequence: CASSRDRDRAQYF. The DNA for the CDR3 is TGCGCCAGCAGCAGGGACAGGGATAGGGCCCAGTACTTC.

The genes are TRBV9 and TRBJ2-2, with 8 bases matching TRBD1. V trimming: 3 bases; J trimming: 3 bases; junction bases outside the gene matches: 7. CDR1 SGDLS and CDR2 YYNGEE come from the germline V gene. The CDR3 extends over 16 amino acids. The CDR3 coding sequence is TGTGCCAGCAGCGCCTACAGGGGGGCCTACACCGGGGAGCTGTTTTTT. It is translated as CASSAYRGAYTGELFF.

This clone was seen just once. The V gene is TRBV7-2, the J gene TRBJ2-7; 10 bases match TRBD2. The CDR3 extends over 15 amino acids. The germline CDR1 and CDR2 sequences are SGHTA and FQGNSA. V lost 4 bases to trimming and J lost 3 bases; unmatched junction nucleotides: 6. Here the CDR3 reads CASSSASGGVYEQYF. The CDR3 region has the DNA TGTGCCAGCAGCTCCGCTAGCGGGGGAGTCTACGAGCAGTACTTC.

The chain combines TRBV6-1 with TRBJ2-3, with 7 bases lining up with TRBD2. This CDR3 comprises 15 residues. The germline CDR1 and CDR2 sequences are MNHNS and SASEGT. Unmatched junction bases numbered 3, after V lost 3 bases and J lost 0 bases. This CDR3 is CASSDAGVSTDTQYF. The CDR3 DNA follows: TGTGCCAGCAGTGACGCGGGAGTTAGCACAGATACGCAGTATTTT.

The chain is built from TRBV6-6 and TRBJ1-5; maybe TRBD1 (5 bases). Between the trimmed V and J ends, which lost 5 bases and 2 bases, there was a span of 13 bases. Per the germline V gene, CDR1 is MNHNY and CDR2 is SVGAGI (reference sequence). The CDR3 consists of 15 residues. CDR3: CASSPDTDGNQPQHF. The CDR3 bases are TGTGCCAGCAGTCCGGACACCGATGGCAATCAGCCCCAGCATTTT.

The rearrangement links TRBV7-6 to TRBJ2-3; 10 bases are a match to TRBD2. The CDR3 runs 18 residues. Per the germline V gene, CDR1 is SGHVS and CDR2 is FNYEAQ. With 0 bases clipped from V and 4 bases from J, the junction kept 10 bases outside the gene matches. The CDR3 loop is CASSLAIRAGGRADTQYF. The CDR3 nucleotides are TGTGCCAGCAGCTTAGCTATTCGAGCGGGGGGGCGGGCAGATACGCAGTATTTT.

A single count supports this clone. The chain couples TRBV6-1 to TRBJ1-5; D is possibly TRBD1 (5 bases). Looked up from germline, CDR1 is MNHNS and CDR2 is SASEGT. The V end lost 2 bases, the J end lost 7 bases, and 15 bases lay between the germline ends. This CDR3 region has 15 residues. CDR3 sequence: CASSEMDGRVQPQHF. The CDR3 DNA reads as TGTGCCAGCAGTGAAATGGATGGCAGGGTCCAGCCCCAGCATTTT.

This chain joins TRBV7-2 and TRBJ2-3, with unresolved D. V lost 1 base, J lost 1 base, and 15 bases lay in between. This CDR3 is 17 amino acids long. Looked up from germline, CDR1 is SGHTA and CDR2 is FQGNSA. Here the CDR3 reads CASSLVGGSVGTDTQYF. CDR3 sequence (DNA): TGTGCCAGCAGCTTAGTCGGTGGAAGCGTGGGCACAGATACGCAGTATTTT. Full variable domain (missing parts from reference TRBV7-2 and TRBJ2-3): GAGVSQSPSNKVTEKGKDVELRCDPISGHTALYWYRQSLGQGLEFLIYFQGNSAPDKSGLPSDRFSAERTGGSVSTLTIQRTQQEDSAVYLCASSLVGGSVGTDTQYFGPGTRLTVL.

The V and J genes are TRBV5-5 and TRBJ1-4; D is unclear. V was trimmed by 0 bases and J by 4 bases, leaving 10 bases between them. The germline CDR1 and CDR2 sequences are SGHKS and YYEKEE (reference sequence). The CDR3 length is 15 residues. The CDR3, as DNA: TGTGCCAGCAGCTTGGATGTAGCAAGTAATGAAAAACTGTTTTTT. It yields the protein CASSLDVASNEKLFF.

This clone was seen just once. The chain recombines TRBV15 with TRBJ2-7; TRBD1 is a possible D gene (8 bases). This CDR3 comprises 16 residues. The ends were cut back, 1 base at V and 1 base at J, with 14 bases in the middle. Germline V lookup: CDR1 LNHNV, CDR2 YYDKDF (reference sequence). The CDR3: CATSRGGQGGSYEQYF. The CDR3 DNA sequence: TGTGCCACCAGCAGAGGCGGACAGGGAGGGTCCTACGAGCAGTACTTC. The variable domain in full, with the rest retrieved from reference TRBV15 and TRBJ2-7, is DAMVIQNPRYQVTQFGKPVTLSCSQTLNHNVMYWYQQKSSQAPKLLFHYYDKDFNNEADTPDNFQSRRPNTSFCFLDIRSPGLGDTAMYLCATSRGGQGGSYEQYFGPGTRLTVT.

This chain joins TRBV27 and TRBJ2-1, with D perhaps TRBD2 (6 bases). This CDR3 spans 13 amino acids. V lost 5 bases and J lost 10, with 15 bases in between. CDR1 is MNHEY, CDR2 SMNVEV, per germline (reference sequence). The CDR3 loop reads CASSAWREGEQFF. CDR3 DNA sequence: TGTGCCAGCAGTGCTTGGCGGGAAGGGGAGCAGTTCTTC.

The chain couples TRBV6-5 to TRBJ2-4; D is unresolved. This CDR3 has 13 amino acids. Trimming left V 10 bases short and J 0 bases short, with 10 bases between. Germline V gives CDR1 MNHEY, CDR2 SVGAGI. CDR3: CATFRVAKNIQYF. The DNA of the CDR3 is TGTGCCACATTTCGGGTAGCCAAAAACATTCAGTACTTC.

The chain joins TRBV20-1 to TRBJ2-1; D might be TRBD2 (7 bases). This CDR3 region has 15 residues. The V end lost 3 bases, the J end lost 9 bases, and 21 bases lay between the germline ends. CDR1 and CDR2 (germline): DFQATT, SNEGSKA (reference sequence). The chain's CDR3 is CSASLGGGRVVEQFF. The DNA of the CDR3 is TGCAGTGCTAGTTTAGGGGGGGGCCGGGTTGTTGAGCAGTTCTTC.

The chain uses TRBV27 and TRBJ2-5; TRBD2 agrees at 8 bases. CDR3 length: 14 residues. V dropped 6 bases and J dropped 5; count of bases not matched to a gene: 8. Germline V gene lookup returns CDR1 MNHEY and CDR2 SMNVEV (reference sequence). CDR3 protein: CASRRWRGDETQYF. The CDR3 region has the DNA TGTGCCAGCAGAAGGTGGCGGGGGGATGAGACCCAGTACTTC.